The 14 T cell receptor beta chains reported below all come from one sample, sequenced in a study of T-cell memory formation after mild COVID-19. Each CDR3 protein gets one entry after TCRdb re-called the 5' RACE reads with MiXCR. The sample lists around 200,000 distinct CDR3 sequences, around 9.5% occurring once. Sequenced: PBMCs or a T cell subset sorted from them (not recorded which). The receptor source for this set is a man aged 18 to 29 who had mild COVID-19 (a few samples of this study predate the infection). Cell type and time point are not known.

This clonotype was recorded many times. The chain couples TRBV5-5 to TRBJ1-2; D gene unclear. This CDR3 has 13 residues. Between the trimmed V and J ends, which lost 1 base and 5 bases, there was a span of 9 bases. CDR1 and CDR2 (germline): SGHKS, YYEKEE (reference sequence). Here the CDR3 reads CASSLQAGYGYTF. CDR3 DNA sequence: TGTGCCAGCAGCTTGCAGGCGGGGTATGGCTACACCTTC. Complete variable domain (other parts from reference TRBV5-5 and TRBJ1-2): DAGVTQSPTHLIKTRGQQVTLRCSPISGHKSVSWYQQVLGQGPQFIFQYYEKEERGRGNFPDRFSARQFPNYSSELNVNALLLGDSALYLCASSLQAGYGYTFGSGTRLTVV.

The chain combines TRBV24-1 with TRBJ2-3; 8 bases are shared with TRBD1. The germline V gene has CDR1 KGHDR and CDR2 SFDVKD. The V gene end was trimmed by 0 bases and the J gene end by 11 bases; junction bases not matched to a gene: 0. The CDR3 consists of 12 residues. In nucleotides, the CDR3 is TGTGCCACCAGTGATTTGGGGACAGGGCAGTATTTT. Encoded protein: CATSDLGTGQYF.

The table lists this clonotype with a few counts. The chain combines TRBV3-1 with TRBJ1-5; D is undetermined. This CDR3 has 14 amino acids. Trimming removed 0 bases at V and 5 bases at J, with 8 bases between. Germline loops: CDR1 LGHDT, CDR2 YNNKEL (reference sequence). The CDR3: CASSQDISYQPQHF. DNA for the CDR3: TGTGCCAGCAGCCAAGATATCAGCTATCAGCCCCAGCATTTT.

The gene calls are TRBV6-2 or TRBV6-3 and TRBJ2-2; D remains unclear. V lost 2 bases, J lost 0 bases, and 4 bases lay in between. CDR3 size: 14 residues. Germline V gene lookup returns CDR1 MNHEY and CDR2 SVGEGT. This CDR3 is CASSYLSNTGELFF. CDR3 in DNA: TGTGCCAGCAGTTACCTGTCGAACACCGGGGAGCTGTTTTTT.

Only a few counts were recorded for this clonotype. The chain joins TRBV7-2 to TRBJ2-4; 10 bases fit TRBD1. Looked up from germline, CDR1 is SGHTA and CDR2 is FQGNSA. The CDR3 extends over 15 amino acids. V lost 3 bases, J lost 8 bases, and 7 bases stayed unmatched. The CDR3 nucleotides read TGTGCCAGCAGCTTGGGCCGGGACAGGGGTTACATTCAGTACTTC. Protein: CASSLGRDRGYIQYF.

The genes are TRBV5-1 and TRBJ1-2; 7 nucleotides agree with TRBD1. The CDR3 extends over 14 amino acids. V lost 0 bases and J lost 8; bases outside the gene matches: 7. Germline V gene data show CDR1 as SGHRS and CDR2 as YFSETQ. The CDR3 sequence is CASSLAGQTEGYTF. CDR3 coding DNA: TGCGCCAGCAGCTTGGCGGGACAGACCGAGGGCTACACCTTC.

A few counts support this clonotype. CDR3: CASVPGQGGEQYF. The CDR3 bases are TGTGCCAGCGTTCCGGGACAGGGTGGCGAGCAGTACTTC. The chain recombines TRBV5-4 with TRBJ2-7, with 9 nucleotides matching TRBD1. CDR1 SGHNT and CDR2 YYREEE come from the germline V gene (reference sequence). There are 13 residues in the CDR3. J was trimmed by 6 bases and V by 7 bases; bases with no gene match: 8.

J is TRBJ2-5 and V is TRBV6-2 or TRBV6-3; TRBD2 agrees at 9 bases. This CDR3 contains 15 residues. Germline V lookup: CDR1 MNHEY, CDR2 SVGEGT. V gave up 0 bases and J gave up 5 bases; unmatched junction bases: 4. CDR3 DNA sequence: TGTGCCAGCAGTTACTCCCTAGCGGGGATTGAGACCCAGTACTTC. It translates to CASSYSLAGIETQYF.

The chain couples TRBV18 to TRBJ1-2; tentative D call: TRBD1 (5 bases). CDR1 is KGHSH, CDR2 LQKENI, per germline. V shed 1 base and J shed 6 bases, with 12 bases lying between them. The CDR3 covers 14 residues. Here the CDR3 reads CASSPQREGDGYTF. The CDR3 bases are TGTGCCAGCTCACCACAAAGGGAAGGGGATGGCTACACCTTC.

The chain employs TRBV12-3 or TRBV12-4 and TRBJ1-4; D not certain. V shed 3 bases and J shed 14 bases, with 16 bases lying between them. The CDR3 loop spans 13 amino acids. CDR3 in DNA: TGTGCCAGCAGTTTCCCACCCGCCTCGTCGCTGTTTTTT. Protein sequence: CASSFPPASSLFF.

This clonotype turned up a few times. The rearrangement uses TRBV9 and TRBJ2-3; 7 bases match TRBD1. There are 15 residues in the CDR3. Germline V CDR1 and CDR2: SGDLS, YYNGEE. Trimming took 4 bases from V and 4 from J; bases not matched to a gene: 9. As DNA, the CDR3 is TGTGCCAGCAGCTCAAGGGGGCTAGGGGCAGATACGCAGTATTTT. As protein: CASSSRGLGADTQYF.

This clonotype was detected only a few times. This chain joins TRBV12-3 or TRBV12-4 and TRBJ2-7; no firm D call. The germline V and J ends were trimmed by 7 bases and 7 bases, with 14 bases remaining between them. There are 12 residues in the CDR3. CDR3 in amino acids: CASTLYVGEQYF. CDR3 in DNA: TGTGCCAGCACTCTATACGTGGGAGAGCAGTACTTC.

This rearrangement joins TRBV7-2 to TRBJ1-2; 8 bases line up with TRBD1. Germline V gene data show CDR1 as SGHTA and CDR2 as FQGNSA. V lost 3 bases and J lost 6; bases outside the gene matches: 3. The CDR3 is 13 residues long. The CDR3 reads CASSFRTGHGYTF. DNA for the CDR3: TGTGCCAGCAGCTTCCGGACAGGGCATGGCTACACCTTC. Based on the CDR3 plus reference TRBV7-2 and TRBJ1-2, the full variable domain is GAGVSQSPSNKVTEKGKDVELRCDPISGHTALYWYRQSLGQGLEFLIYFQGNSAPDKSGLPSDRFSAERTGGSVSTLTIQRTQQEDSAVYLCASSFRTGHGYTFGSGTRLTVV.

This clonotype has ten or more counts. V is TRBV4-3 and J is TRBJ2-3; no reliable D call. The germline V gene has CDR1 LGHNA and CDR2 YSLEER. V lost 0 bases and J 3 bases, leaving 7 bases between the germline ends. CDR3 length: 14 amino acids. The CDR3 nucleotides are TGCGCCAGCAGCCAAGAGCCTAGAACAGATACGCAGTATTTT. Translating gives CASSQEPRTDTQYF.